This T cell receptor (beta chain) was sequenced in a study of prognosis after radiotherapy for stage I lung cancer. Overall study: Enrolled patients (around 12 men, 6 women) had a median age of approximately 74 years and an age range of roughly 53 to 90 years.

This CDR3 has 15 amino acids. Germline V gene sequence: CDR1 MRHNA, CDR2 SNTAGT. Deletions cut 5 bases from V and 6 bases from J, with 17 bases between. Amplification of TCR beta CDR3 from genomic DNA used two-round multiplex PCR. Every TRBV and TRBJ gene had its own specific primer in first-round PCR. TCRdb passed the multiplex PCR reads through MiXCR, listing each CDR3 protein once. The sample records roughly 12,000 distinct CDR3 sequences, 43% being singletons. The receptor comes from a donor aged 50 or older with non-small cell lung cancer. Material: PBMCs, obtained before or after stereotactic body radiation therapy (not recorded which). The chain is built from TRBV6-4 and TRBJ2-1, with a possible D match to TRBD1 (8 bases). The CDR3 bases are TGTGCCAGCAGTTTCGTACAGGGGGAGGGCAATGAGCAGTTCTTC. This encodes CASSFVQGEGNEQFF.